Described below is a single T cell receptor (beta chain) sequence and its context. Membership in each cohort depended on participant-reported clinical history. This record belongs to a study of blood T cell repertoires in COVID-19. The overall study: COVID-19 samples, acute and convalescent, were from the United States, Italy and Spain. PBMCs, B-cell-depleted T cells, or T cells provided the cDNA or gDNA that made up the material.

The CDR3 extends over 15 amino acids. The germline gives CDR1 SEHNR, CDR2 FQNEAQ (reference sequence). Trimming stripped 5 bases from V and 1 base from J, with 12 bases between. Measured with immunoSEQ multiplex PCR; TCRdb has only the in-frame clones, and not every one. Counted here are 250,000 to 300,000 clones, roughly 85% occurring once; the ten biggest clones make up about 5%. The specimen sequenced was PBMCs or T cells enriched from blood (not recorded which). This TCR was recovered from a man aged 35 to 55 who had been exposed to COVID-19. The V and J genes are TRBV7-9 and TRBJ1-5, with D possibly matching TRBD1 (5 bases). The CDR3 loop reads CASSLSGDSNQPQHF. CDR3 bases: TGTGCCAGCAGCCTTAGCGGGGACAGCAATCAGCCCCAGCATTTT.